This T cell receptor (beta chain) was sequenced for a study of T cells after yellow fever vaccination. For the study at large: Each low-cell-number fraction was prepared by means of SMART-Seq v4 Ultra Low Input.

TCRdb recomputed calls from the 5' RACE reads with MiXCR, one row per CDR3 protein. The repertoire holds over 130,000 distinct CDR3 sequences, with around 7.7% as singletons. Broader study findings: The secondary response was weaker but peaked faster, day 5 versus 15.

Ten or more counts support this clonotype. What it binds is not known. This CDR3 region has 15 residues. The V gene's germline CDR1 is SGHRS and CDR2 YFSETQ. The V and J ends lost 4 bases and 1 base, in that order; junction bases with no gene match: 3. The TCR sequence derives from a man aged 25 to 40 who received the YFV17D yellow fever vaccine. The sample consisted of CD4+ T cells sorted from PBMCs, taken 5 days after the yellow fever booster vaccination. The rearrangement links TRBV5-1 to TRBJ1-5, with TRBD1 matching 9 bases. In DNA form, the CDR3 reads TGCGCCAGCAGCCCGGGACAGGGAAGCAATCAGCCCCAGCATTTT. It yields the protein CASSPGQGSNQPQHF.